These T cell receptor beta chains were read from a single sample in a study of shared clonotypes between healthy human individuals. Generated by immunoSEQ multiplex PCR, the TCRdb table keeps only in-frame clones and is missing some. The sample yields 650,000 to 700,000 clones, 80% to 95% seen once. The sample consisted of memory CD8+ T cells from PBMCs. These receptors were collected from a man younger than 35 in good health. Some clones in this sample may be carry-over from other donors' samples. Each CDR3 is given with its conserved first and last residue. Fields, in order: clone size, V gene, D gene, J gene, CDR3 DNA, CDR3 protein. D genes are given only for firm matches. A row's size may be missing; if present it is once, few, many or a size class.

>-|TRBV9|-|TRBJ2-3
TGTGCCAGCAGCGATAGTCGGACCTTCCCCACAGATACGCAGTATTTT
CASSDSRTFPTDTQYF
>-|TRBV14|-|TRBJ2-3
TGTGCCAGCAGCCAGGCGGGCGGGACTACAGATACGCAGTATTTT
CASSQAGGTTDTQYF
>-|TRBV6-5|TRBD1|TRBJ2-7
TGTGCCAGCAGTTTCCGACAGGGCTACGAGCAGTACTTC
CASSFRQGYEQYF
>-|TRBV27|-|TRBJ2-5
TGTGCCAGCAGTTCCCAGAACGAAGAGACCCAGTACTTC
CASSSQNEETQYF
>few|TRBV7-9|-|TRBJ2-7
TGCGCCAGCAGCCAAGGAGCGGGCCTTTCCTACGAGCAGTACTTC
CASSQGAGLSYEQYF
>-|TRBV10-3|-|TRBJ1-2
TGTGCCATCAGTCCCTTGGCACCGAACCTTGCCGGGCCCTATGGCTACACCTTC
CAISPLAPNLAGPYGYTF
>-|TRBV5-4|TRBD1|TRBJ1-1
TGTGCCAGCAGCTCCCACCCGGGACAGGCGGGAGAGAACACTGAAGCTTTCTTT
CASSSHPGQAGENTEAFF
>once|TRBV5-1|TRBD2|TRBJ2-2
TGCGCCAGCAGCGTTTGGACACAGCGGGATGGTTACGGGGAGCTGTTTTTT
CASSVWTQRDGYGELFF
>-|TRBV7-9|-|TRBJ2-1
TGTGCCAGCAGCGGTGAGGAGCAGTTCTTC
CASSGEEQFF
>-|TRBV7-9|TRBD1|TRBJ2-2
TGTGCCAGCAGCTCCCCGGGACAGGGGCGAACCGGGGAGCTGTTTTTT
CASSSPGQGRTGELFF
>-|TRBV7-9|-|TRBJ1-5
TGTGCCAGCAGCTTATTCAACCATAGCAATCAGCCCCAGCATTTT
CASSLFNHSNQPQHF
>-|TRBV5-6|-|TRBJ1-2
TGTGCCAGCAGCATCCCGCGGGGCAGGGGCGGCTACACCTTC
CASSIPRGRGGYTF
>-|TRBV9|TRBD1|TRBJ2-1
TGTGCCAGCAGCGTAGCTAGGACAGGGGGCTTGGATGAGCAGTTCTTC
CASSVARTGGLDEQFF
>-|TRBV9|TRBD2|TRBJ2-1
TGTGCCAGCAGCGCCGGACTAGCGGGAGGCAATGAGCAGTTCTTC
CASSAGLAGGNEQFF
>-|TRBV7-9|-|TRBJ1-4
TGTGCCAGCAGCTTAGTCGGGGGAAATAATGAAAAACTGTTTTTT
CASSLVGGNNEKLFF
>-|TRBV30|-|TRBJ2-1
TGTGCCTCCCCGTATGGGGGGAGGTACAATGAGCAGTTCTTC
CASPYGGRYNEQFF
>-|TRBV28|TRBD1|TRBJ2-1
TGTGCCAGCAGTCCCCTCCGGGACAGGTTGAGGAAGTTCTTC
CASSPLRDRLRKFF
>once|TRBV5-4|-|TRBJ2-1
TGTGCCAGCAGCACCCGGGACAACTCCTACAATGAGCAGTTCTTC
CASSTRDNSYNEQFF
>-|TRBV6-6|-|TRBJ2-2
TGTGCCAGCAGTTACGCGGGGAGGGGGGAGCTGTTTTTT
CASSYAGRGELFF
>-|TRBV28|TRBD1|TRBJ2-7
TGTGCCAGCAGTTTAGGCGCCGGGACAGGGGCTTACGAGCAGTACTTC
CASSLGAGTGAYEQYF
>-|TRBV27|-|TRBJ2-1
TGTGCCAGCAGACGGATTAGGGCCGCCTACAATGAGCAGTTCTTC
CASRRIRAAYNEQFF
>-|TRBV9|-|TRBJ2-7
TGTGCCAGCAGCACGAATTTACTAGATTACGAGCAGTACTTC
CASSTNLLDYEQYF
>-|TRBV5-1|-|TRBJ2-5
TGCGCCAGCAGCGATCAACTAGACCCCCAAGAGACCCAGTACTTC
CASSDQLDPQETQYF
>-|TRBV6-5|-|TRBJ1-4
TGTGCCAGCAGTTACTCGACCGGGATCGGTGAAAAACTGTTTTTT
CASSYSTGIGEKLFF
>-|TRBV27|-|TRBJ1-1
TGTGCCAGCGGGATTTCGGTGTACACTGAAGCTTTCTTT
CASGISVYTEAFF
>-|TRBV28|TRBD1|TRBJ1-2
TGTGCCAGCAGTTTAATGGGACAGGGTTACACCTTC
CASSLMGQGYTF
>-|TRBV4-2|-|TRBJ1-1
TGTGCCAGCAGCCAAATCCTGAAGGGGCAAACCATGAACACTGAAGCTTTCTTT
CASSQILKGQTMNTEAFF
>-|TRBV7-9|-|TRBJ2-1
TGTGCCAGCAGAAACGTTCTCTACAATGAGCAGTTCTTC
CASRNVLYNEQFF
>-|TRBV4-3|TRBD2|TRBJ2-5
TGCGCCAGCAGCCAGTCAGCGGGACGGGAGACCCAGTACTTC
CASSQSAGRETQYF
>-|TRBV11-2|TRBD2|TRBJ2-1
TGTGCCAGCAGCCTCCTAGCGGGGAGCCTTCTGGACGCTAATGAGCAGTTCTTC
CASSLLAGSLLDANEQFF
>-|TRBV9|-|TRBJ1-2
TGTGCCAGCAGCGCGCAACAGGGTTGGGGCTACACCTTC
CASSAQQGWGYTF
>-|TRBV7-9|-|TRBJ2-3
TGTGCCAGCAGCTTTAATCATACTAGCACAGATACGCAGTATTTT
CASSFNHTSTDTQYF
>-|TRBV30|TRBD1|TRBJ1-3
TGTGCCCGGACAGGGGAGGCAAACACCATATATTTT
CARTGEANTIYF
>-|TRBV27|-|TRBJ2-2
TGTGCCAGCAGCCCCAGGGGGGGGACCGGGGAGCTGTTTTTT
CASSPRGGTGELFF
>-|TRBV2|-|TRBJ1-1
TGTGCCAGCAGTGATCCCCGGACCGCCGGGAACACTGAAGCTTTCTTT
CASSDPRTAGNTEAFF
>-|TRBV9|-|TRBJ2-2
TGTGCCAGCTCCCAGGGGAACACCGGGGAGCTGTTTTTT
CASSQGNTGELFF
>-|TRBV7-9|-|TRBJ2-2
TGTGCCAGCAGCTTAGCGTTTGGCTCCCCGGGGGAGCTGTTTTTT
CASSLAFGSPGELFF
>-|TRBV27|TRBD1|TRBJ2-5
TGTGCCAGCAGTCCGCACCAGGGGGACCAGGGAACCCAGTACTTC
CASSPHQGDQGTQYF
>once|TRBV5-1|-|TRBJ2-3
TGCGCCAGCAGCTTGGGGGACACCACAGATACGCAGTATTTT
CASSLGDTTDTQYF
>-|TRBV7-9|-|TRBJ2-5
TGTGCCAGCAGCGAGAGGGGATCGCAAGAGACCCAGTACTTC
CASSERGSQETQYF
>-|TRBV9|TRBD1|TRBJ2-7
TGTGCCAGCAGCGGACAGGGGGCCTCCTACGAGCAGTACTTC
CASSGQGASYEQYF
>-|TRBV5-1|-|TRBJ2-5
TGCGCCAGCGTGAGCACCCAGGGCGAGCCGCAAGAGACCCAGTACTTC
CASVSTQGEPQETQYF
>-|TRBV6-6|-|TRBJ2-7
TGTGCCAGCACTCCGGGAGCATCCTACGAGCAGTACTTC
CASTPGASYEQYF
>-|TRBV5-6|-|TRBJ1-1
TGTGCCAGCAGCCCGCCTGACCCCCGAGGGGAAGCTTTCTTT
CASSPPDPRGEAFF
>-|TRBV7-7|-|TRBJ2-3
TGTGCCAGCAGCCTCACGAGCCGCACAGATACGCAGTATTTT
CASSLTSRTDTQYF
>-|TRBV6-5|-|TRBJ1-1
TGTGCCAGCAGTCGTTCGGGGGGACCCGAAGCTTTCTTT
CASSRSGGPEAFF
>-|TRBV28|TRBD1|TRBJ1-1
TGTGCCAGCAGTTTATTCCAGGGGGGAACTGAAGCTTTCTTT
CASSLFQGGTEAFF
>-|TRBV30|-|TRBJ2-7
TGTGCCTGGAGTGCCCCATTCCCAGGGAGGTCCTACGAGCAGTACTTC
CAWSAPFPGRSYEQYF
>-|TRBV28|TRBD1|TRBJ2-5
TGTGCCAGCAGCCCGACAGGGTGGTTAGAGACCCAGTACTTC
CASSPTGWLETQYF
>-|TRBV1|-|TRBJ2-3
TGCACCAGCAGCCAAGAGAGGGCTAGCGGGAGGTACACAGATACGCAGTATTTT
CTSSQERASGRYTDTQYF
>-|TRBV5-6|TRBD1|TRBJ2-2
TGTGCCAGCAGCCACAGGGGGCTTGGAGCTTGGGAGGAGCTGTTTTTT
CASSHRGLGAWEELFF
>-|TRBV5-4|TRBD2|TRBJ2-7
TGTGCCAGCAGCTCAAATACCGGGAGGGGAATATACGAGCAGTACTTC
CASSSNTGRGIYEQYF
>-|TRBV2|-|TRBJ2-3
TGTGCCAGCAGTGAGTTGGACACAGATACGCAGTATTTT
CASSELDTDTQYF
>-|TRBV10-2|-|TRBJ2-5
TGCGCCAGCAGCTCCCGGCTAAATAGGGAGACCCAGTACTTC
CASSSRLNRETQYF
>-|TRBV6-5|-|TRBJ1-2
TGTGCCAGCAGCCCGCGGGGGATCAAGGCAGTCTACACCTTC
CASSPRGIKAVYTF
>-|TRBV7-9|-|TRBJ2-1
TGTGCCAGCAGCGCCCCCTCCAACCCTGGGAATGAGCAGTTCTTC
CASSAPSNPGNEQFF
>-|TRBV9|-|TRBJ1-1
TGTGCCAGCAGCCCCCGACAAGGCCCACCCCATATTGGAGCTTTCTTT
CASSPRQGPPHIGAFF
>-|TRBV9|-|TRBJ1-1
TGTGCCAGCAGCGTCAGTGTCCGAGGTGAAGCTTTCTTT
CASSVSVRGEAFF